One sample yielded the 16 T cell receptor beta chains listed below, sequenced in a study of cytomegalovirus exposure and HLA in healthy donors. The PCR contained 60 Vbeta and 13 Jbeta primers. Assay: immunoSEQ multiplex PCR; the TCRdb copy retains only in-frame clones and omits some. This table holds roughly 180,000 clones, about 83% found once. The sequencing sample was made of PBMCs. These receptors all stem from a woman aged 25 to 39 in good health and CMV-seropositive.

The table lists this clone with a few counts. The CDR3: CASSFRAGPYEQYF. In DNA form, the CDR3 reads TGTGCCAGTTCATTCCGTGCAGGGCCATACGAGCAGTACTTC. V is TRBV19 and J is TRBJ2-7, with D perhaps matching TRBD1 (5 bases). Looked up from germline, CDR1 is LNHDA and CDR2 is SQIVND (reference sequence). V was trimmed by 8 bases and J by 4 bases, leaving 18 bases between them. The CDR3 runs 14 residues.

This clone came up a few times. The chain couples TRBV5-1 to TRBJ2-1; TRBD2 matches at 8 bases. This CDR3 has 14 residues. Trimming took 4 bases from V and 10 from J; bases not matched to a gene: 10. Germline lookup yields CDR1 SGHRS and CDR2 YFSETQ. The CDR3 here is CASSTNPGGGEQFF. The CDR3 DNA reads TGCGCCAGCAGCACCAATCCCGGGGGGGGCGAGCAGTTCTTC.

This clone showed up just a few times. The gene calls are TRBV11-3 and TRBJ2-2; D perhaps matches TRBD2 (6 bases). V dropped 5 bases and J dropped 8 bases, with 15 bases sitting between them. The CDR3 has 14 residues. Germline V gives CDR1 SGHNT, CDR2 YENEEA. CDR3 loop: CASSPTRSNGELFF. The CDR3 nucleotides are TGTGCCAGCAGCCCGACTAGATCAAATGGGGAGCTGTTTTTT.

The chain uses TRBV7-8 and TRBJ1-4, with D possibly matching TRBD1 (6 bases). The CDR3 consists of 15 residues. Germline V CDR1 and CDR2: SGHVS, FQNEAQ. V was pared by 2 bases and J by 3 bases, with 10 bases between. The CDR3 DNA is TGTGCCAGCAGCTTAACAGGGTCAGCTAATGAAAAACTGTTTTTT. The encoded protein is CASSLTGSANEKLFF.

The count of this clone is one. The junction departs from the called germline gene at one end, perhaps through a read error. Additional DNA sequences in this sample encode the identical CDR3. This chain connects TRBV2 to TRBJ1-3; tentative D call: TRBD1 (6 bases). Germline CDR1 SNHLY, CDR2 FYNNEI. The CDR3 totals 12 residues. The CDR3 region is CASSDRGDTIYF. In nucleotides, the CDR3 is TGTGCCAGCAGTGACAGGGGAGACACCATATACTTT.

Only one count was recorded for this clone. The rearrangement joins TRBV29-1 to TRBJ1-2, with 8 bases that match TRBD1. The CDR3 covers 16 residues. The trim removed 4 bases at V and 5 bases at J, leaving 15 bases unmatched. Germline-derived CDR1 and CDR2 are SQVTM and ANQGSEA. The CDR3 protein is CSVVGKSGQGNYGYTF. CDR3 coding DNA: TGCAGCGTTGTCGGTAAGAGCGGACAGGGCAATTATGGCTACACCTTC.

This chain joins TRBV19 and TRBJ1-1; no clear D gene. The ends were cut back, 8 bases at V and 1 base at J, with 5 bases in the middle. The length of the CDR3 is 11 residues. Germline V lookup: CDR1 LNHDA, CDR2 SQIVND (reference sequence). CDR3 sequence reads: CASRRNTEAFF. DNA of the CDR3: TGTGCCAGTCGGAGGAACACTGAAGCTTTCTTT.

Only a few counts were recorded for this clone. The chain employs TRBV6-1 and TRBJ1-5; tentatively, D is TRBD1 (5 bases). The CDR3 contains 12 residues. Germline-derived CDR1 and CDR2 are MNHNS and SASEGT. Between the trimmed V and J ends, which lost 8 bases and 3 bases, there was a span of 8 bases. The chain's CDR3 is CASAQANQPQHF. CDR3 sequence (DNA): TGTGCCAGCGCACAGGCCAATCAGCCCCAGCATTTT.

This sequence joins TRBV19 and TRBJ2-7; 9 bases are shared with TRBD2. Germline V gives CDR1 LNHDA, CDR2 SQIVND (reference sequence). The CDR3 is 11 amino acids. J lost 6 bases, V lost 6 bases, and 0 bases had no gene match. As DNA, the CDR3 is TGTGCCAGTAGGCGGGGGGGCGAGCAGTACTTC. Translation: CASRRGGEQYF.

This clone was observed a handful of times. The chain recombines TRBV10-1 with TRBJ1-5; perhaps TRBD1 as D (5 bases). The CDR3 has 14 amino acids. Trimming cost V 2 bases and J 7 bases, with 12 bases left between them. Germline V gene sequence: CDR1 WNHNN, CDR2 SYGVQD (reference sequence). CDR3 coding DNA: TGCGCCAGCAGTGAGCGGCAGGGATTCCAGCCCCAGCATTTT. Translation gives CASSERQGFQPQHF.

With regard to this clone: At one end, the junction sequence differs from germline, possibly due to a read error. The chain has TRBV5-1 and TRBJ2-2; TRBD1 aligns across 9 bases. CDR3 length equals 16 residues. Germline-derived CDR1 and CDR2 are SGHRS and YFSETQ. This CDR3 is CAGSSPGTGYWRELFF. Here the CDR3 DNA reads TGCGCCGGCAGCTCACCCGGGACAGGGTACTGGAGGGAGCTGTTTTTT.

V usage is TRBV2 and J usage is TRBJ1-1; D is unresolved. The germline gives CDR1 SNHLY, CDR2 FYNNEI. V gave up 4 bases and J gave up 0 bases, with 9 bases separating them. The CDR3 covers 14 residues. The CDR3 DNA reads as TGTGCCAGCAGTGGGTACAGCTTGAACACTGAAGCTTTCTTT. This encodes CASSGYSLNTEAFF.

The chain employs TRBV6-1 and TRBJ2-7; D is possibly TRBD1 (5 bases). The CDR3 extends over 12 amino acids. CDR1 is MNHNS, CDR2 SASEGT, per germline. The V end lost 6 bases, the J end lost 9 bases, and 15 bases lay between the germline ends. The CDR3 loop is CASRQGDFGQYF. CDR3 nucleotides: TGTGCCAGCAGGCAGGGTGACTTTGGGCAGTACTTC.

This clone was counted only a few times. CDR3 protein: CASSDRGDYGYTF. CDR3 in DNA: TGTGCCAGCAGTGACCGGGGGGACTATGGCTACACCTTC. The V gene is TRBV6-4, the J gene TRBJ1-2; TRBD1 might be the D (5 bases). From germline, CDR1 is MRHNA and CDR2 SNTAGT. The CDR3 runs to 13 residues. V lost 2 bases and J lost 3, with 7 bases in between.

The CDR3 DNA reads as TGCGCCAGCAGTGAGCGGGTCTCCTACAATGAGCAGTTCTTC. Protein sequence: CASSERVSYNEQFF. The chain has TRBV10-1 and TRBJ2-1; D is undetermined. In germline, CDR1 is WNHNN, CDR2 SYGVQD (reference sequence). This CDR3 has 14 amino acids. The germline V and J ends were trimmed by 2 bases and 0 bases, with 5 bases remaining between them.

The chain combines TRBV9 with TRBJ2-3; 8 bases are a match to TRBD2. The CDR3 has 16 amino acids. V shed 0 bases, J shed 2 bases, and the junction held 5 bases outside the gene matches. Per germline, CDR1 SGDLS and CDR2 YYNGEE. Here the CDR3 reads CASSVASGGLTDTQYF. The CDR3 DNA follows: TGTGCCAGCAGCGTAGCGAGCGGGGGACTCACAGATACGCAGTATTTT.